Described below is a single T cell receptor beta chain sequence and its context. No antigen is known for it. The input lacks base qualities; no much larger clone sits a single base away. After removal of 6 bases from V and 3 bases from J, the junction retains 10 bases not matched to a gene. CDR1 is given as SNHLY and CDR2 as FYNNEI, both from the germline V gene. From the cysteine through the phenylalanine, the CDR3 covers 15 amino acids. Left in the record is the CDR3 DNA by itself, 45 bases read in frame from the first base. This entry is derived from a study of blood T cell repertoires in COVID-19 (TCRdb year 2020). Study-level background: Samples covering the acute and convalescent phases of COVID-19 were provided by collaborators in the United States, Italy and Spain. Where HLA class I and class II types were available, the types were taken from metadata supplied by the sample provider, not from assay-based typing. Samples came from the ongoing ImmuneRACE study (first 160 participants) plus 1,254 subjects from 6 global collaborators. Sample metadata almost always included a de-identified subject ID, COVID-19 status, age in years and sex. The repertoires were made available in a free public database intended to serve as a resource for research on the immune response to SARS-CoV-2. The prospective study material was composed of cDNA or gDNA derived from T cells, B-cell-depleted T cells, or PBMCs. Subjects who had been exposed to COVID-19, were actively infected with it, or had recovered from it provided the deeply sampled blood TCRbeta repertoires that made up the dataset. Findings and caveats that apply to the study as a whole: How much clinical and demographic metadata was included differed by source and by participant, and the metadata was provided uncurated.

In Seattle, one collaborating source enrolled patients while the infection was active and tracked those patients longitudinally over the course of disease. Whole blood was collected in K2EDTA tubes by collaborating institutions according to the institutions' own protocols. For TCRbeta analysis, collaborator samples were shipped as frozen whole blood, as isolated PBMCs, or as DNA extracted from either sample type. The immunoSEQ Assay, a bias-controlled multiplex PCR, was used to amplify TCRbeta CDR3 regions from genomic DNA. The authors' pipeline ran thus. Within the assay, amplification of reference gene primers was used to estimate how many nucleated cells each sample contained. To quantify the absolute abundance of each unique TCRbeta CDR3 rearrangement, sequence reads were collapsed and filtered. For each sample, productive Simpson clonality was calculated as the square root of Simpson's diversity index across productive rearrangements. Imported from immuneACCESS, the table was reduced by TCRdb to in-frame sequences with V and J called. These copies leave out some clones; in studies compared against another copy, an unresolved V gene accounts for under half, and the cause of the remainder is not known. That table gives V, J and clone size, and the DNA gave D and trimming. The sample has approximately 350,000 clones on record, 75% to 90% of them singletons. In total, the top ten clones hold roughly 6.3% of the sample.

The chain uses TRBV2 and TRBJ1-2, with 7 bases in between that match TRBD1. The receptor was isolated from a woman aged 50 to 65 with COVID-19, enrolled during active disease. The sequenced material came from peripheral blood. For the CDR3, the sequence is CASSGTGALYYGYTF. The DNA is TGTGCCAGCAGCGGCACAGGGGCACTCTACTATGGCTACACCTTC. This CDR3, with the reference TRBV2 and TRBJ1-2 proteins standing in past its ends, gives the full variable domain EPEVTQTPSHQVTQMGQEVILRCVPISNHLYFYWYRQILGQKVEFLVSFYNNEISEKSEIFDDQFSVERPDGSNFTLKIRSTKLEDSAMYFCASSGTGALYYGYTFGSGTRLTVV.